Following are 19 T cell receptor beta chains from one sample sequenced in a study of siplizumab effects on memory and regulatory T cells. The repertoire was sequenced with immunoSEQ multiplex PCR; TCRdb's copy has only in-frame clones and lacks some. The table shows approximately 100,000 clones, with about 90% occurring only once. The sequencing sample was made of CD4+ T cells sorted from blood. The receptors shown here come from a human donor in good health. Some clones in this sample may be carry-over from other donors' samples.

V gene TRBV5-1 combines with J gene TRBJ1-2; 12 bases agree with TRBD1. Germline CDR1 reads SGHRS; CDR2 reads YFSETQ. With V trimmed by 5 bases and J by 6 bases, 5 bases remained unmatched. The length of the CDR3 is 14 residues. The CDR3 is CASRQGTGGDGYTF. The CDR3 DNA follows: TGCGCCAGCAGGCAAGGGACAGGGGGCGATGGCTACACCTTC.

The rearrangement uses TRBV15 and TRBJ1-3, with TRBD1 as a possible D gene (5 bases). Germline V gene sequence: CDR1 LNHNV, CDR2 YYDKDF (reference sequence). Trimming shortened V by 2 bases and J by 0 bases, and 14 bases separated the two germline ends. This CDR3 has 17 residues. The CDR3 bases are TGTGCCACCAGCAGATTGACTGACAGCCTCTCTGGAAACACCATATATTTT. It specifies CATSRLTDSLSGNTIYF.

J is TRBJ2-3 and V is TRBV7-6, with 15 bases lining up with TRBD2. Trimming took 4 bases from V and 4 from J; bases not matched to a gene: 18. Germline V gene sequence: CDR1 SGHVS, CDR2 FNYEAQ. The CDR3 has 21 amino acids. The CDR3 DNA reads TGTGCCAGCAGCTCGATCCGGGGACTAGCGGGAGGTTTACACCAGGCAGATACGCAGTATTTT. Its translation is CASSSIRGLAGGLHQADTQYF.

Turning to this clone: A junction boundary mismatches the germline segment, possibly from a read error. The rearrangement joins TRBV7-3 to TRBJ2-1; 9 positions agree with TRBD1. Germline-derived CDR1 and CDR2 are SGHTA and FQGTGA. The CDR3 contains 15 residues. As DNA, the CDR3 is TGTGCCAGCAGCCTAACAGGGGGCGCTAACAATGAGCAGTTCTTC. This codes for CASSLTGGANNEQFF.

V gene TRBV5-1 combines with J gene TRBJ2-3; 10 bases are shared with TRBD2. Germline V gene lookup returns CDR1 SGHRS and CDR2 YFSETQ. With 0 bases clipped from V and 4 bases from J, the junction kept 8 bases outside the gene matches. The CDR3 totals 17 residues. The CDR3 here is CASSLDASGSLADTQYF. CDR3 DNA: TGCGCCAGCAGCTTGGATGCTAGCGGGAGTTTAGCAGATACGCAGTATTTT.

As regards this clone: The identical CDR3 is also encoded by other nucleotide sequences in the sample. This chain links TRBV5-1 with TRBJ2-3; 12 bases align to TRBD2. Trimming cost V 4 bases and J 2 bases; bases outside gene matches: 2. The CDR3 is made up of 15 amino acids. CDR1 and CDR2 from the germline V gene are SGHRS and YFSETQ. CDR3 in amino acids: CASSLAGGPTDTQYF. The CDR3 DNA is TGCGCCAGCAGCCTAGCGGGAGGGCCCACAGATACGCAGTATTTT.

The V gene is TRBV29-1, the J gene TRBJ1-2; 9 bases map to TRBD1. J was trimmed by 8 bases and V by 7 bases; bases with no gene match: 5. The CDR3 length is 11 residues. The germline gives CDR1 SQVTM, CDR2 ANQGSEA. The DNA for the CDR3 is TGCAGCGCGTGGGGGACAGGGGGCTACACCTTC. The encoded protein is CSAWGTGGYTF.

The chain is built from TRBV7-3 and TRBJ2-7; TRBD1 or TRBD2 may be the D gene (5 bases each). The CDR3 sequence is 14 residues long. V shed 4 bases and J shed 6 bases, with 16 bases lying between them. Per the germline V gene, CDR1 is SGHTA and CDR2 is FQGTGA. This chain's CDR3 is CASSSADISAEQYF. In nucleotides, the CDR3 is TGTGCCAGCAGCTCAGCGGACATTTCCGCCGAGCAGTACTTC. The full variable domain, its missing parts supplied by reference TRBV7-3 and TRBJ2-7, is GAGVSQTPSNKVTEKGKYVELRCDPISGHTALYWYRQSLGQGPEFLIYFQGTGAADDSGLPNDRFFAVRPEGSVSTLKIQRTERGDSAVYLCASSSADISAEQYFGPGTRLTVT.

V and J are TRBV6-5 and TRBJ1-1; D gene uncertain. V was shortened by 5 bases and J by 6 bases, with 7 bases between the two germline ends. The CDR3 loop spans 11 amino acids. Germline V lookup: CDR1 MNHEY, CDR2 SVGAGI. The CDR3 spells CASSRDSEAFF. In nucleotides, the CDR3 is TGTGCCAGCAGTCGAGACTCTGAAGCTTTCTTT.

The chain is built from TRBV16 and TRBJ2-2; 9 nucleotides agree with TRBD1. Germline loops: CDR1 KGHSY, CDR2 FQNENV. Trimming cost V 0 bases and J 4 bases; bases outside gene matches: 3. The CDR3 contains 16 residues. CDR3 residues: CASSQSTGGGTGELFF. CDR3 DNA sequence: TGTGCCAGCAGCCAATCGACAGGGGGTGGCACCGGGGAGCTGTTTTTT.

V usage is TRBV6-1 and J usage is TRBJ2-1; D not resolved. CDR3 length equals 15 residues. Germline V gene data show CDR1 as MNHNS and CDR2 as SASEGT. Trimming stripped 6 bases from V and 8 bases from J, with 20 bases between. CDR3 amino acids: CASRELLGPRDEQFF. As DNA, the CDR3 is TGTGCCAGCAGGGAACTCCTAGGGCCTAGGGATGAGCAGTTCTTC.

This chain joins TRBV9 and TRBJ2-1; 8 bases fit TRBD2. V lost 3 bases, J lost 6 bases, and 8 bases stayed unmatched. The V gene's germline CDR1 is SGDLS and CDR2 YYNGEE. The CDR3 is made up of 15 amino acids. The CDR3: CASSDGRVSVNEQFF. CDR3 nucleotide sequence: TGTGCCAGCAGCGACGGGAGGGTTTCGGTCAATGAGCAGTTCTTC. The full variable domain, completed using reference TRBV9 and TRBJ2-1, is DSGVTQTPKHLITATGQRVTLRCSPRSGDLSVYWYQQSLDQGLQFLIQYYNGEERAKGNILERFSAQQFPDLHSELNLSSLELGDSALYFCASSDGRVSVNEQFFGPGTRLTVL.

This rearrangement joins TRBV18 to TRBJ2-7, with 7 bases matching TRBD1. Germline assignment: CDR1 KGHSH and CDR2 LQKENI. The CDR3 has 13 residues. V lost 3 bases to trimming and J lost 2 bases; unmatched junction nucleotides: 1. CDR3 sequence reads: CASSPDRAYEQYF. The CDR3 nucleotides are TGTGCCAGCTCACCCGACAGGGCCTACGAGCAGTACTTC. Supplemented by reference TRBV18 and TRBJ2-7, the full variable domain reads NAGVMQNPRHLVRRRGQEARLRCSPMKGHSHVYWYRQLPEEGLKFMVYLQKENIIDESGMPKERFSAEFPKEGPSILRIQQVVRGDSAAYFCASSPDRAYEQYFGPGTRLTVT.

This sequence joins TRBV6-1 and TRBJ1-4; D is unresolved. The CDR3 is 11 amino acids. V lost 5 bases, J lost 4 bases, and 2 bases lay in between. Germline CDR1 is MNHNS and CDR2 is SASEGT. The DNA for the CDR3 is TGTGCCAGCAGTTATAATGAAAAACTGTTTTTT. As protein: CASSYNEKLFF.

The CDR3 region has the DNA TGTGCCAGCAGCTTAGGGGGTGCCGGGGGCCAGTACTTC. It yields the protein CASSLGGAGGQYF. The chain carries TRBV7-8 and TRBJ2-5; possible D gene TRBD2, 6 bases. CDR1 and CDR2 (germline): SGHVS, FQNEAQ. V gave up 1 base and J gave up 10 bases, with 13 bases separating them. This CDR3 spans 13 amino acids.

This sequence joins TRBV2 and TRBJ2-2; D perhaps matches TRBD1 (6 bases). Between the trimmed V and J ends, which lost 6 bases and 7 bases, there was a span of 12 bases. CDR1 SNHLY and CDR2 FYNNEI come from the germline V gene. This CDR3 spans 13 amino acids. The CDR3 coding sequence is TGTGCCAGCAGGCCGGACAGTTACGGGGAGCTGTTTTTT. Amino acids: CASRPDSYGELFF.

The V call is TRBV6-1, the J call TRBJ2-7; TRBD1 aligns across 7 bases. The germline V gene has CDR1 MNHNS and CDR2 SASEGT. With V trimmed by 5 bases and J by 3 bases, 4 bases remained unmatched. The CDR3 contains 13 residues. This CDR3 reads CASSWDRGYEQYF. CDR3 coding DNA: TGTGCCAGCAGTTGGGACAGAGGCTACGAGCAGTACTTC.

This clone was observed a handful of times. The chain joins TRBV6-5 to TRBJ1-1; 7 bases line up with TRBD1. CDR1 is MNHEY and CDR2 is SVGAGI in the germline V gene. V shed 6 bases, J shed 4 bases, and the junction held 5 bases outside the gene matches. CDR3 length: 13 amino acids. This CDR3 is CASRIPGGTEAFF. The CDR3 bases are TGTGCCAGCAGGATACCAGGGGGCACTGAAGCTTTCTTT.

The gene calls are TRBV2 and TRBJ1-3; D gene uncertain. CDR3 length equals 13 residues. Germline V gene lookup returns CDR1 SNHLY and CDR2 FYNNEI. The germline V and J ends were trimmed by 2 bases and 4 bases, with 6 bases remaining between them. CDR3 sequence: CASSELGGNTIYF. DNA for the CDR3: TGTGCCAGCAGTGAACTCGGCGGAAACACCATATATTTT.